This T cell receptor (beta chain) is from a study of beta chain features in type 1 diabetes. Regarding the study as a whole: With patients and controls alike, PCR might favor shorter templates to an equal degree.

Since all of the isolated RNA was reverse transcribed, expressed TCRB transcripts were what got sequenced. Generated by immunoSEQ multiplex PCR, the TCRdb table keeps only in-frame clones and is missing some. The sample includes approximately 140,000 clones, roughly 10% of them seen just once. Germline CDR1 and CDR2: SGHNT and YYREEE (reference sequence). Trimming stripped 3 bases from V and 7 bases from J, with 13 bases between. CDR3 length: 13 amino acids. This clone was counted a few times. No antigen is known for it. Based on CD45RO/CCR7/CD25/CD127/CD95/CD27, CD4+ regulatory, stem cell-like memory, naive and central memory cells were sorted.

This sequence originates from a woman aged 40 to 50 in good health. The specimen sequenced was central memory CD4+ T cells from blood. The chain joins TRBV5-4 to TRBJ1-1; D is undetermined. CDR3 DNA sequence: TGTGCCAGCAGCTCCCGACGGGTCGGTGAAGCTTTCTTT. It yields the protein CASSSRRVGEAFF. Looking up the rest from reference TRBV5-4 and TRBJ1-1 gives the full variable domain: ETGVTQSPTHLIKTRGQQVTLRCSSQSGHNTVSWYQQALGQGPQFIFQYYREEENGRGNFPPRFSGLQFPNYSSELNVNALELDDSALYLCASSSRRVGEAFFGQGTRLTVV.